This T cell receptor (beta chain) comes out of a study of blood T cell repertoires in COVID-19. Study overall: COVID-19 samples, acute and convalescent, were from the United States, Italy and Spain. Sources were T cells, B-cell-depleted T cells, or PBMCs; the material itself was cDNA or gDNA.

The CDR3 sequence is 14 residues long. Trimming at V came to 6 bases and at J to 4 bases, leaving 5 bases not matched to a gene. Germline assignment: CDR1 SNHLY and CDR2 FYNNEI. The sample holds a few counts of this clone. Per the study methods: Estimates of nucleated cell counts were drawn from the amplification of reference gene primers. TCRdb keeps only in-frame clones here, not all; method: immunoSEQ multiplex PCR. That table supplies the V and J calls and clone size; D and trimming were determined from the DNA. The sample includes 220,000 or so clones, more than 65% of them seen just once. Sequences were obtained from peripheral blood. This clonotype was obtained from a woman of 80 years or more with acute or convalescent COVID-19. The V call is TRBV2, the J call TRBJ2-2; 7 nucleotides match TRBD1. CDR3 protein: CASREDRSTGELFF. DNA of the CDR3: TGTGCCAGCAGGGAGGACAGGTCCACCGGGGAGCTGTTTTTT.